One sample yielded the 13 T cell receptor beta chains listed below, sequenced in a study of cytomegalovirus exposure and HLA in healthy donors. This PCR relied on a set of 60 Vbeta primers and 13 Jbeta primers. Clones were read by immunoSEQ multiplex PCR, and TCRdb kept only the in-frame ones, dropping some. The sample lists over 250,000 clones; roughly 89% were seen once. Input material: PBMCs. These receptors originate from a man aged 40-55 years in good health and CMV-seropositive.

CDR3 sequence: CASSFPDRMNTEAFF. In DNA, the CDR3 is TGTGCCAGCAGCTTCCCGGACAGAATGAACACTGAAGCTTTCTTT. This chain connects TRBV7-9 to TRBJ1-1; D possibly corresponds to TRBD1 (6 bases). The CDR3 is 15 amino acids. The V gene lost 3 bases and the J gene lost 0 bases, with 11 bases spanning the gap. Germline V gene lookup returns CDR1 SEHNR and CDR2 FQNEAQ (reference sequence).

As for this clone: Other nucleotide sequences in the sample specify the same CDR3. CDR3 loop: CSVASGANVLTF. As DNA, the CDR3 is TGCAGCGTTGCGTCTGGGGCCAACGTCCTGACTTTC. This sequence joins TRBV29-1 and TRBJ2-6; D not certain. V dropped 4 bases and J dropped 1 base, with 2 bases sitting between them. CDR1 SQVTM and CDR2 ANQGSEA come from the germline V gene. The CDR3 runs 12 residues.

The chain combines TRBV5-6 with TRBJ2-5; 11 bases fit TRBD2. Germline lookup yields CDR1 SGHDT and CDR2 YYEEEE. This CDR3 region has 13 residues. V lost 2 bases and J lost 14; bases outside the gene matches: 8. The CDR3: CASSFSGLAEPYF. The CDR3 nucleotides read TGTGCCAGCAGCTTTTCGGGACTAGCGGAACCCTACTTC.

The V call is TRBV7-3, the J call TRBJ2-3, with 10 bases fitting TRBD2. The CDR3 is 15 residues long. The V gene's germline CDR1 is SGHTA and CDR2 FQGTGA. J gave up 5 bases and V 5 bases, and 7 bases lay outside the gene matches. The CDR3 region is CASSALAGEKDTQYF. The CDR3 DNA is TGTGCCAGCAGCGCCCTAGCGGGAGAGAAAGATACGCAGTATTTT.

The V gene is TRBV30, the J gene TRBJ2-3, with 9 bases matching TRBD2. Unmatched junction bases numbered 5, after V lost 2 bases and J lost 2 bases. Germline lookup yields CDR1 GTSNPN and CDR2 SVGIG (reference sequence). The CDR3 loop spans 15 amino acids. CDR3 sequence: CAWSSRTSVTDTQYF. In DNA form, the CDR3 reads TGTGCCTGGAGTTCAAGGACTAGCGTCACAGATACGCAGTATTTT.

The chain couples TRBV29-1 to TRBJ1-2, with unresolved D. The V end lost 4 bases, the J end lost 4 bases, and 10 bases lay between the germline ends. The germline V gene has CDR1 SQVTM and CDR2 ANQGSEA. There are 12 residues in the CDR3. As DNA, the CDR3 is TGCAGCGTTGCGGCGGGGTTCTATGGCTACACCTTC. Residues: CSVAAGFYGYTF.

This clone was picked up a small number of times. The chain employs TRBV10-3 and TRBJ1-1; D may be TRBD1 (5 bases). CDR1 is ENHRY and CDR2 is SYGVKD in the germline V gene. The germline V and J ends were trimmed by 0 bases and 1 base, with 9 bases remaining between them. The CDR3 consists of 15 residues. The CDR3 sequence: CAISESPGSNTEAFF. The CDR3, as DNA: TGTGCCATCAGTGAGTCCCCAGGGTCGAACACTGAAGCTTTCTTT.

The chain has TRBV10-3 and TRBJ1-2; D is ambiguous. Germline lookup yields CDR1 ENHRY and CDR2 SYGVKD. V lost 2 bases, J lost 4 bases, and 5 bases lay in between. This CDR3 comprises 12 residues. CDR3 loop: CAISEDTYGYTF. The DNA of the CDR3 is TGTGCCATCAGTGAGGACACCTATGGCTACACCTTC.

J is TRBJ1-3 and V is TRBV28; D call uncertain. CDR3 length: 15 residues. Germline V gene lookup returns CDR1 MDHEN and CDR2 SYDVKM. V lost 0 bases and J lost 0, with 6 bases in between. The CDR3 DNA sequence: TGTGCCAGCAGTTTATGGGCGGGCTCTGGAAACACCATATATTTT. This translates into CASSLWAGSGNTIYF.

This clone turned up a few times. This chain links TRBV23-1 with TRBJ1-5, with 8 nucleotides matching TRBD1. TRBV23-1 is sorted into the ORF group, with uncertain function. V was pared by 2 bases and J by 1 base, with 7 bases of the junction left unmatched. CDR3 size: 17 residues. CDR3 coding DNA: TGCGCCAGCAGTCAACACGGACAGGGCGGGAGCAATCAGCCCCAGCATTTT. It translates to CASSQHGQGGSNQPQHF.

In nucleotides, the CDR3 is TGTGCCAGCAGGCCTGGGACAGGGGGCTACAATGAGCAGTTCTTC. Its translation: CASRPGTGGYNEQFF. The gene calls are TRBV28 and TRBJ2-1; TRBD1 matches at 11 bases. Germline trimming cut 6 bases from V and 3 bases from J; bases unmatched to any gene: 4. Germline assignment: CDR1 MDHEN and CDR2 SYDVKM. The CDR3 extends over 15 amino acids.

The J gene is TRBJ1-1, the V gene TRBV29-1; D is undetermined. V was shortened by 5 bases and J by 4 bases, with 8 bases between the two germline ends. Germline loops: CDR1 SQVTM, CDR2 ANQGSEA. The CDR3 length is 11 residues. The CDR3 nucleotides read TGCAGCGTTTTTGCAGGCACTGAAGCTTTCTTT. Its translation: CSVFAGTEAFF.

This chain links TRBV28 with TRBJ2-7; 9 bases are a match to TRBD1. This CDR3 has 15 residues. Germline V gene lookup returns CDR1 MDHEN and CDR2 SYDVKM. Germline trimming cut 6 bases from V and 2 bases from J; bases unmatched to any gene: 8. The CDR3 spells CASRQPGQGAYEQYF. The CDR3 nucleotides read TGTGCCAGCAGACAACCGGGACAGGGCGCCTACGAGCAGTACTTC.